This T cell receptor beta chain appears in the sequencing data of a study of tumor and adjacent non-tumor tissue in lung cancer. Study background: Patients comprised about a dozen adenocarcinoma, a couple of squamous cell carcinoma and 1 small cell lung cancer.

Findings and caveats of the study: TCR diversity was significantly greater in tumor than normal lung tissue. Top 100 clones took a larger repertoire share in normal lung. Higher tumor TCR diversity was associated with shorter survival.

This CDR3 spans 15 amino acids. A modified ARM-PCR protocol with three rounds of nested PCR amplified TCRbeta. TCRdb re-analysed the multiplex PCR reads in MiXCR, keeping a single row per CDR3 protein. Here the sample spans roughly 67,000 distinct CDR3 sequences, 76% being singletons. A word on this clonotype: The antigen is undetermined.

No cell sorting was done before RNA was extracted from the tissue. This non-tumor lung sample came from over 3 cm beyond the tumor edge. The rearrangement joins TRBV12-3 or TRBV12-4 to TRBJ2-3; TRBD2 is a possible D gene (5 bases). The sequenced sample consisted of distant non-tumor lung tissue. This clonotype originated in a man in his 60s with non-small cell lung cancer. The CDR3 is CTSSLARRVADTQYF. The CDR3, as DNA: TGTACGAGCAGTTTAGCGAGACGGGTCGCAGATACGCAGTATTTT.